A selection of T cell receptor beta chains follows, all from one sample in a study of shared clonotypes between healthy human individuals. Assay used: immunoSEQ multiplex PCR; TCRdb lists only in-frame clones, some missing. The table lists over a million clones, about 80% of them singletons, with roughly 0.55% in the top ten. Material: memory CD4+ T cells from PBMCs. The receptors shown here come from a man in his late teens or twenties in good health. Some clones in this sample may be carry-over from other donors' samples. Both conserved end residues are part of each CDR3. The D gene is left open where the match is weak. Clone size is not always given. Where it is, it says once, few, many or a class for expanded clones.

V,size,D,J,DNA,CDR3
TRBV2,few,TRBD1,TRBJ1-2,TGTGCCAGCAGTGGACAGGGCAACTATGGCTACACCTTC,CASSGQGNYGYTF
TRBV29-1,.,.,TRBJ1-3,TGCAGCGTTGAAGGGGAGGGGAGCTCTGGAAACACCATATATTTT,CSVEGEGSSGNTIYF
TRBV5-4,once,TRBD2,TRBJ2-1,TGTGCCAGCAGCTTAGCTAGCGGGAGGTTTAACAATGAGCAGTTCTTC,CASSLASGRFNNEQFF
TRBV5-1,.,.,TRBJ2-7,TGCGCCAGCAGCATAGCCTACGAGCAGTACTTC,CASSIAYEQYF
TRBV6-5,.,.,TRBJ1-4,TGTGCCAGCAGCACTGGCTGGGAAAAACTGTTTTTT,CASSTGWEKLFF
TRBV7-9,.,TRBD1,TRBJ1-2,TGTGCCAGCAGCCGGGACAGGGGTTGGGATGGCTACACCTTC,CASSRDRGWDGYTF
TRBV28,.,.,TRBJ2-7,TGTGCCAGCCGGGACCATACACCGGACGAGCAGTACTTC,CASRDHTPDEQYF
TRBV25-1,.,TRBD1,TRBJ2-3,TGTGCCAGTACATCACAGGGGGGCACAGATACGCAGTATTTT,CASTSQGGTDTQYF
TRBV19,many,TRBD2,TRBJ2-2,TGTGCCAGTAGTCCCCTCGGACTAGCCAAGAACACCGGGGAGCTGTTTTTT,CASSPLGLAKNTGELFF
TRBV28,once,TRBD2,TRBJ2-4,TGTGCCAGCAGTTTATTAGCGGGAGGAACGATAGCCAAAAACATTCAGTACTTC,CASSLLAGGTIAKNIQYF
TRBV5-4,.,TRBD2,TRBJ2-1,TGTGCCAGCAGCCAAGGACTAGCGGGAGGGCTTGGCAATGAGCAGTTCTTC,CASSQGLAGGLGNEQFF
TRBV28,.,TRBD2,TRBJ2-5,TGTGCCAGCAGTCCGCGGACTAGCGGGAGTCGAGCGGAGACCCAGTACTTC,CASSPRTSGSRAETQYF
TRBV5-1,.,.,TRBJ1-1,TGCGCCAGCAGCTTTGGCAATCTAAACACTGAAGCTTTCTTT,CASSFGNLNTEAFF
TRBV11-3,.,TRBD2,TRBJ2-1,TGTGCCAGCAGCCCCTCGGGCGGGAGGTTATTCTTC,CASSPSGGRLFF